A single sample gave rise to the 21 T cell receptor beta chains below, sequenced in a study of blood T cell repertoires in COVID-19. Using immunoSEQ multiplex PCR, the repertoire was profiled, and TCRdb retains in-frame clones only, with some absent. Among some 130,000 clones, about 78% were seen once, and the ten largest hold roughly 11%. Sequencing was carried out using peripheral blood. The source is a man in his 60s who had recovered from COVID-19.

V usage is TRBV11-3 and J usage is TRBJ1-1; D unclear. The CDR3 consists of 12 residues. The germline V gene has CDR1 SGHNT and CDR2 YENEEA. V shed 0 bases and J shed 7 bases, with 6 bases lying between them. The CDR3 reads CASSLDGGEAFF. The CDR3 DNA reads TGTGCCAGCAGCTTAGACGGAGGTGAAGCTTTCTTT.

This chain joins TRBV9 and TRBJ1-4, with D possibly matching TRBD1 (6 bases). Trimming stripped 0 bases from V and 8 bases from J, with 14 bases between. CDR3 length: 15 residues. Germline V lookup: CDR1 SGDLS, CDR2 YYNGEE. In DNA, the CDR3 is TGTGCCAGCAGCGTAGAAGGACAGCTCTCGGAAAAACTGTTTTTT. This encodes CASSVEGQLSEKLFF.

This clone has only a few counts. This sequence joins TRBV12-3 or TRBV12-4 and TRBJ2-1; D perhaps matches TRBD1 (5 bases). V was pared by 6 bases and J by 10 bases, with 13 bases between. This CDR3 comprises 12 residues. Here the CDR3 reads CASRGWGDEQFF. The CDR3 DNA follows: TGTGCCAGCAGAGGGTGGGGCGACGAGCAGTTCTTC.

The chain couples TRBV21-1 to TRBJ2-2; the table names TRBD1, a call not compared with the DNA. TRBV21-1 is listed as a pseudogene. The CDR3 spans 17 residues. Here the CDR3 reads CASSVSTGLSRTGELFF. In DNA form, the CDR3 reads TGTGCCAGCAGCGTTTCAACAGGGTTATCGAGGACCGGGGAGCTGTTTTTT.

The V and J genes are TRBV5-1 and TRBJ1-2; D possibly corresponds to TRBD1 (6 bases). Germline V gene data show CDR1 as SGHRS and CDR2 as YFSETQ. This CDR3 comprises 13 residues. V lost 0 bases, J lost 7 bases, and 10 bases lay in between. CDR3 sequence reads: CASSLGQTGGYTF. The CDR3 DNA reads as TGCGCCAGCAGCTTGGGTCAGACAGGTGGCTACACCTTC.

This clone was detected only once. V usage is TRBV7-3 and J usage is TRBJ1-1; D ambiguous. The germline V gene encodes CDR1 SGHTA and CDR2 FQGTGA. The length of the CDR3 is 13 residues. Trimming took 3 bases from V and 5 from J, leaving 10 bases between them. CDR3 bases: TGTGCCAGCAGCTTGGGAGCCAGTACTGAAGCTTTCTTT. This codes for CASSLGASTEAFF.

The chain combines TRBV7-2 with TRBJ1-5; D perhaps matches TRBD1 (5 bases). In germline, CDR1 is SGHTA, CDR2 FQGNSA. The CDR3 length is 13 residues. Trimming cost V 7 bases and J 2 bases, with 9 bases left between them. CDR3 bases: TGTGCCAGCAAATCGACAGGCAATCAGCCCCAGCATTTT. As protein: CASKSTGNQPQHF.

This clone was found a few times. The CDR3 region is CASSLGPSGSNTGELFF. In DNA form, the CDR3 reads TGTGCCAGCAGCTTAGGTCCTAGCGGGAGCAACACCGGGGAGCTGTTTTTT. The chain employs TRBV7-3 and TRBJ2-2; 10 bases are a match to TRBD2. The germline V gene encodes CDR1 SGHTA and CDR2 FQGTGA. With 2 bases clipped from V and 2 bases from J, the junction kept 5 bases outside the gene matches. The CDR3 has 17 amino acids.

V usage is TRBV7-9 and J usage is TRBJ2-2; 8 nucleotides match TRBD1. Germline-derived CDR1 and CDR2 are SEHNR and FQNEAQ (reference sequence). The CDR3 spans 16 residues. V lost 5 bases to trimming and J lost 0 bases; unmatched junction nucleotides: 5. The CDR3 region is CASSPQGGTNTGELFF. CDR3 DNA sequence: TGTGCCAGCAGCCCACAGGGGGGCACGAACACCGGGGAGCTGTTTTTT. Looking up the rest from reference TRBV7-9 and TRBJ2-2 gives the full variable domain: DTGVSQNPRHKITKRGQNVTFRCDPISEHNRLYWYRQTLGQGPEFLTYFQNEAQLEKSRLLSDRFSAERPKGSFSTLEIQRTEQGDSAMYLCASSPQGGTNTGELFFGEGSRLTVL.

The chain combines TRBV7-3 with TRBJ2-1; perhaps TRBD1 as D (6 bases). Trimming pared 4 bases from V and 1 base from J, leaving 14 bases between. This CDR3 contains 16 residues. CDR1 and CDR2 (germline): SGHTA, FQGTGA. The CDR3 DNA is TGTGCCAGCAGCTCTTCACAGGGATTTTCCTACAATGAGCAGTTCTTC. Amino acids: CASSSSQGFSYNEQFF. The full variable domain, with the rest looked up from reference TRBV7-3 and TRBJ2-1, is GAGVSQTPSNKVTEKGKYVELRCDPISGHTALYWYRQSLGQGPEFLIYFQGTGAADDSGLPNDRFFAVRPEGSVSTLKIQRTERGDSAVYLCASSSSQGFSYNEQFFGPGTRLTVL.

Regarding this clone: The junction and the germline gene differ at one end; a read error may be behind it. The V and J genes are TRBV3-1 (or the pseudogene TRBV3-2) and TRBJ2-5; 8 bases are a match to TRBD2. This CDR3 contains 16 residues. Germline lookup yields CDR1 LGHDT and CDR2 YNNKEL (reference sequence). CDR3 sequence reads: CASSRGAGGPQQTQYF. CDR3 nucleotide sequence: TGTGCCAGCAGCCGGGGGGCGGGGGGACCCCAACAGACCCAGTACTTC.

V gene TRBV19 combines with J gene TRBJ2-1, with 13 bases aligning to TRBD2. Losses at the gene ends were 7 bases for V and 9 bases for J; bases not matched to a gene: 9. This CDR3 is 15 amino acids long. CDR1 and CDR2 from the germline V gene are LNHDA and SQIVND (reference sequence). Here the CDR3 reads CASKWGTSGNSEQFF. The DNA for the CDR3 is TGTGCCAGTAAATGGGGGACTAGCGGGAATAGTGAGCAGTTCTTC.

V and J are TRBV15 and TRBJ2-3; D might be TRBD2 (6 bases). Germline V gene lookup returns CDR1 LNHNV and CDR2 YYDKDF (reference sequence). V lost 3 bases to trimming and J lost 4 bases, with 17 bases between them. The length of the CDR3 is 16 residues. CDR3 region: CATSRNPLAVADTQYF. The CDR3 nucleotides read TGTGCCACCAGCAGGAACCCACTAGCTGTAGCAGATACGCAGTATTTT.

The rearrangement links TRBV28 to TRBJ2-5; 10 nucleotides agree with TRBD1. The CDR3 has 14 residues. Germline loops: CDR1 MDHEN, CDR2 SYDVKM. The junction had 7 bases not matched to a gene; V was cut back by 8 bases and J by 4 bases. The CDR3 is CASGAGQGIETQYF. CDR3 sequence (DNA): TGTGCCAGCGGGGCGGGACAGGGGATAGAGACCCAGTACTTC. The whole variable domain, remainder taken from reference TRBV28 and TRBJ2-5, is DVKVTQSSRYLVKRTGEKVFLECVQDMDHENMFWYRQDPGLGLRLIYFSYDVKMKEKGDIPEGYSVSREKKERFSLILESASTNQTSMYLCASGAGQGIETQYFGPGTRLLVL.

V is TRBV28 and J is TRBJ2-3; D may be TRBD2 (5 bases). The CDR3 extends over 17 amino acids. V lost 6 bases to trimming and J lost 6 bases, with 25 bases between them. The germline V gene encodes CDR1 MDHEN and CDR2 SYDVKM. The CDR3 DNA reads TGTGCCAGCAGCTCCCCCCCCATAGCGAACGCACAGGATACGCAGTATTTT. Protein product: CASSSPPIANAQDTQYF.

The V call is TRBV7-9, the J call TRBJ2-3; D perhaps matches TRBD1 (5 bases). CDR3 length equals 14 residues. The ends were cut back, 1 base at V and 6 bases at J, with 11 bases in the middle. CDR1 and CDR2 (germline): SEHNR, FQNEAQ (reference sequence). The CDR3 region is CASSLGRETDTQYF. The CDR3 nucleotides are TGTGCCAGCAGCTTAGGCAGGGAAACTGATACGCAGTATTTT. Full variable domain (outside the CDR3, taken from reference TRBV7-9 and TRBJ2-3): DTGVSQNPRHKITKRGQNVTFRCDPISEHNRLYWYRQTLGQGPEFLTYFQNEAQLEKSRLLSDRFSAERPKGSFSTLEIQRTEQGDSAMYLCASSLGRETDTQYFGPGTRLTVL.

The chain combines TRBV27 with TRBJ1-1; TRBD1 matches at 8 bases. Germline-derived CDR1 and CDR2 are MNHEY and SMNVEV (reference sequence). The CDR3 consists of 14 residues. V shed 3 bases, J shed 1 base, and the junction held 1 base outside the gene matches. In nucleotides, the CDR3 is TGTGCCAGCAGTTTCGGACAGGGGAACACTGAAGCTTTCTTT. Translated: CASSFGQGNTEAFF.

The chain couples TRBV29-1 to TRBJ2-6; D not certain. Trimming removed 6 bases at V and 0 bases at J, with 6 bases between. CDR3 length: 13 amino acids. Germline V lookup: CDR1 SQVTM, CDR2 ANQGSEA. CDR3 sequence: CSVESSGANVLTF. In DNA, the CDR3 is TGCAGCGTAGAGAGCTCTGGGGCCAACGTCCTGACTTTC.

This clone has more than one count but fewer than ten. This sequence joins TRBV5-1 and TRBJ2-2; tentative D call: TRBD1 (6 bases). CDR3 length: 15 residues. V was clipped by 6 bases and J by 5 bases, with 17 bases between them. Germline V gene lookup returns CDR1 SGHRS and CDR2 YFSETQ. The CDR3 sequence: CASTLGASGTGELFF. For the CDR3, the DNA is TGCGCCAGCACCCTGGGGGCGTCGGGAACCGGGGAGCTGTTTTTT.

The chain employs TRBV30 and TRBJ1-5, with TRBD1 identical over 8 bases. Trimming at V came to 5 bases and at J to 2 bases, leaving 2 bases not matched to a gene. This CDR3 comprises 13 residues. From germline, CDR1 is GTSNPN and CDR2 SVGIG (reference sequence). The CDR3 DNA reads TGTGCCTGGGCACAGGGGGGCAATCAGCCCCAGCATTTT. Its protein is CAWAQGGNQPQHF.

CDR3: CASSLAPSRGYGNQPQHF. In DNA form, the CDR3 reads TGTGCCAGCAGCTTAGCGCCAAGCAGGGGTTATGGCAATCAGCCCCAGCATTTT. J is TRBJ1-5 and V is TRBV11-2, with D possibly being TRBD1 (6 bases). This CDR3 is 18 amino acids long. Germline V gene data show CDR1 as SGHAT and CDR2 as FQNNGV. V was shortened by 1 base and J by 2 bases, with 18 bases between the two germline ends.